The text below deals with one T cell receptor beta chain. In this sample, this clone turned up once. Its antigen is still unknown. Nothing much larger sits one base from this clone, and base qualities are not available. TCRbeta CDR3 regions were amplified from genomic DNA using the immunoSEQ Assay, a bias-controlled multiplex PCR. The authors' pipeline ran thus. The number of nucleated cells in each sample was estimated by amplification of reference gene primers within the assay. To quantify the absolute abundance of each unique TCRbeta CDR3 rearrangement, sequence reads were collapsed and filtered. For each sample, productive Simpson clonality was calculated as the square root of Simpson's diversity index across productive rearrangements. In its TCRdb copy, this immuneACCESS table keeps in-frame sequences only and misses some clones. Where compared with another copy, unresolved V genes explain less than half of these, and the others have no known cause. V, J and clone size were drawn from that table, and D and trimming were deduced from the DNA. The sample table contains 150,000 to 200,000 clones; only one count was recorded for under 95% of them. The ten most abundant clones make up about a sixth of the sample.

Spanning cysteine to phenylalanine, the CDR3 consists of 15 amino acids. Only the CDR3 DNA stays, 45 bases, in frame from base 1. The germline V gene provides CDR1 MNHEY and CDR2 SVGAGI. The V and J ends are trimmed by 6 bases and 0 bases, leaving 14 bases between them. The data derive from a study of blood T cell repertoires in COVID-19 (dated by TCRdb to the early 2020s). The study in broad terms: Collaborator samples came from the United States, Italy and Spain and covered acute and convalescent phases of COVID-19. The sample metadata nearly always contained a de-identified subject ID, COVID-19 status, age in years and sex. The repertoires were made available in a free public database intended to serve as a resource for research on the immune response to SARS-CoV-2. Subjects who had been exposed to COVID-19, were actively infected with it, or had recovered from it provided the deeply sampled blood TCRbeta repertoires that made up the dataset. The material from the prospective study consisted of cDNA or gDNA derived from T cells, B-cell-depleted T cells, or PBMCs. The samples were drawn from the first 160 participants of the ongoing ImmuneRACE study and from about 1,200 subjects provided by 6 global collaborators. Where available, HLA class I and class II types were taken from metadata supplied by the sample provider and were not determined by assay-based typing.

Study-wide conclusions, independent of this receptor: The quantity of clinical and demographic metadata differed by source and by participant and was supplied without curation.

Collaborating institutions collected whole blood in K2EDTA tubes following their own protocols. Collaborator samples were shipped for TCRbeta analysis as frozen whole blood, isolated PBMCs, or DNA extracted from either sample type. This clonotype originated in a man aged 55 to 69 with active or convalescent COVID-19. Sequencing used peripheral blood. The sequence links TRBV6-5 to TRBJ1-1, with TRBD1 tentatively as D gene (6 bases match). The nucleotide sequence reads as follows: TGTGCCAGCAGACCCACGGGGGGGCTGAACACTGAAGCTTTCTTT. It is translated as CASRPTGGLNTEAFF.